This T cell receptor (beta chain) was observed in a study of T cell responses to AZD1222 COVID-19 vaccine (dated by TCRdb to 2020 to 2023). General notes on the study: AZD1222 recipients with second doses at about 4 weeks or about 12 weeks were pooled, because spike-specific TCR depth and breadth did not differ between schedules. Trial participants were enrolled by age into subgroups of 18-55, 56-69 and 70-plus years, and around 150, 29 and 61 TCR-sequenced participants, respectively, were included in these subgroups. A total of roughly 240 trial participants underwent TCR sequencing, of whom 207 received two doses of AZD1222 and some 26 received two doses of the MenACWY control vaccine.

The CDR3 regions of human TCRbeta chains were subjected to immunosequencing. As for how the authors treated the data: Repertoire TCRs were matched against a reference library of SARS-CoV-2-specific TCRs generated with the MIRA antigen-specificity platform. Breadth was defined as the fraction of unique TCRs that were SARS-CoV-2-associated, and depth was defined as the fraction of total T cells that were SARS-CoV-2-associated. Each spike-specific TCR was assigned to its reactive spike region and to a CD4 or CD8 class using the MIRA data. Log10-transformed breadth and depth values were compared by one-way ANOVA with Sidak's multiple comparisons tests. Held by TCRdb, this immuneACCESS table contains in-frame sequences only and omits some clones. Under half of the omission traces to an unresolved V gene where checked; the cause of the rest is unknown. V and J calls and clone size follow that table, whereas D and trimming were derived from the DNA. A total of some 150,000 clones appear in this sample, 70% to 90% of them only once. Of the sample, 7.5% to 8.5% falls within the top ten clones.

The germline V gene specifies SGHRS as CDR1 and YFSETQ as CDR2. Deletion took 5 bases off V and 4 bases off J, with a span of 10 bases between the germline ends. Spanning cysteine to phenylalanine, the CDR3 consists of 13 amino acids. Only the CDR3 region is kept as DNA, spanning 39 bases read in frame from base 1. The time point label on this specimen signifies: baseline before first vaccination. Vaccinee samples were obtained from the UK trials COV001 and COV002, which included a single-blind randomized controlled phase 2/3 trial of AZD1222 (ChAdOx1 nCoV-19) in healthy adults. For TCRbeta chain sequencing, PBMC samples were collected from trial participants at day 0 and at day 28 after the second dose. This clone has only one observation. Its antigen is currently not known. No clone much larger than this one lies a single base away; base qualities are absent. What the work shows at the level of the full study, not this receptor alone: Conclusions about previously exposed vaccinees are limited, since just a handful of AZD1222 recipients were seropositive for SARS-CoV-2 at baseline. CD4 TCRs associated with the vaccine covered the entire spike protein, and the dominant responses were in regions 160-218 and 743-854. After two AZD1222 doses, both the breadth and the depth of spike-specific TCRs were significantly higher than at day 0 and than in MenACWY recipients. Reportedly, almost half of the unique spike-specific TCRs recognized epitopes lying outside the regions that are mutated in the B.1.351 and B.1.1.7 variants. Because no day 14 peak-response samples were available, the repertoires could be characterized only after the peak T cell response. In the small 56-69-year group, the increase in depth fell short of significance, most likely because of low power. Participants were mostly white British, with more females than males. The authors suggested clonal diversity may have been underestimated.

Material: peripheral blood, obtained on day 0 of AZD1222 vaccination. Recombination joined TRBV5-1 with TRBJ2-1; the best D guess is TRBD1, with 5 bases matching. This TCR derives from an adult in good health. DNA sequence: TGCGCCAGCAGGGACAAACTGTACAATGAGCAGTTCTTC. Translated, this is CASRDKLYNEQFF.